This TCR beta chain was recovered during a study of cytomegalovirus exposure and HLA in healthy donors. Worth noting for this clone: Its cognate antigen is unknown.

The study's findings and limits: Reports indicated that the classifier achieved high specificity and sensitivity in diagnosing cytomegalovirus status.

This CDR3 has 13 amino acids. Germline CDR1 is SGHNT and CDR2 is YENEEA. J gave up 6 bases and V 2 bases, and 2 bases lay outside the gene matches. The repertoire was sequenced with immunoSEQ multiplex PCR; TCRdb's copy has only in-frame clones and lacks some. The table lists 170,000 or so clones, roughly 85% of them singletons. The sample was PBMCs. The receptor was isolated from a man in his late teens or twenties in good health and CMV-seropositive. The chain carries TRBV11-3 and TRBJ1-2, with TRBD1 matching over 8 bases. For the CDR3, the DNA is TGTGCCAGCAGCTTACCAGGGGGCAATGGCTACACCTTC. This gives the protein CASSLPGGNGYTF.